The rows below give T cell receptor beta chains drawn from one sample of a study of blood T cells in healthy people across ages. MiXCR, run by TCRdb on the 5' RACE reads, gives a single entry per CDR3 protein. The sample has about 640,000 distinct CDR3 sequences; 58% are singletons. Input material: blood. The source of these receptors is a man aged 60 to 69 in good health. Each CDR3 is given with its conserved first and last residue. The order of the fields is D gene, CDR3 length, V gene, J gene, CDR3 protein. A D gene is named only where the DNA matches it firmly.

d_gene: -; len: 15; v_gene: TRBV18; j_gene: TRBJ1-2; CDR3aa: CASSQGDLSPGGYTF
d_gene: -; len: 21; v_gene: TRBV7-4; j_gene: TRBJ2-1; CDR3aa: CASRFDLDREKGGGTYNEQFF
d_gene: -; len: 15; v_gene: TRBV4-1; j_gene: TRBJ1-4; CDR3aa: CARSQDLVTHEKLFF
d_gene: -; len: 15; v_gene: TRBV6-5; j_gene: TRBJ2-7; CDR3aa: CASSLYNQSPYEQYF
d_gene: TRBD2; len: 16; v_gene: TRBV28; j_gene: TRBJ2-5; CDR3aa: CASSPGTSGDGETQYF
d_gene: -; len: 14; v_gene: TRBV5-5; j_gene: TRBJ2-7; CDR3aa: CASRRGDSSYEQYF
d_gene: -; len: 15; v_gene: TRBV5-1; j_gene: TRBJ1-2; CDR3aa: CASSLDGGRGYGYTF
d_gene: -; len: 17; v_gene: TRBV5-1; j_gene: TRBJ2-5; CDR3aa: CASSLDLLRWGQETQYF
d_gene: -; len: 18; v_gene: TRBV9; j_gene: TRBJ1-5; CDR3aa: CASSVTADSENGNQPQHF
d_gene: -; len: 14; v_gene: TRBV7-2; j_gene: TRBJ2-3; CDR3aa: CASSSGRYTDTQYF
d_gene: -; len: 13; v_gene: TRBV5-4; j_gene: TRBJ2-7; CDR3aa: CASSSQVSYEQYF
d_gene: -; len: 15; v_gene: TRBV7-8; j_gene: TRBJ2-1; CDR3aa: CASSLVGQGRNEQFF
d_gene: TRBD1; len: 17; v_gene: TRBV20-1; j_gene: TRBJ1-1; CDR3aa: CSARDRGQALMNTEAFF
d_gene: TRBD2; len: 15; v_gene: TRBV3-1; j_gene: TRBJ2-1; CDR3aa: CASSLWASGGNEQFF
d_gene: -; len: 14; v_gene: TRBV2; j_gene: TRBJ2-2; CDR3aa: CASSWQGYTGELFF
d_gene: -; len: 14; v_gene: TRBV29-1; j_gene: TRBJ2-1; CDR3aa: CSVEGVAGWNEQFF
d_gene: -; len: 14; v_gene: TRBV20-1; j_gene: TRBJ2-7; CDR3aa: CSASRLTSSYEQYF
d_gene: -; len: 12; v_gene: TRBV9; j_gene: TRBJ2-1; CDR3aa: CASSRGGYEQFF